This T cell receptor (beta chain) appears in the sequencing data of a study of T cells in Graves' hyperthyroidism and ophthalmopathy. Amplified regions were TCR beta CDR3 sequences from RNA transcripts. HTBI primers were employed in a first-round RT-PCR of the TCR CDR3. TCRdb independently ran MiXCR on the multiplex PCR reads; one entry per CDR3 protein. Counted here are about 320,000 distinct CDR3 sequences, roughly 17% occurring once; the ten biggest clones make up approximately 33%. Stable disease denoted Graves' hyperthyroidism without ophthalmopathy progression within 18 months. This clonotype occurred many times. Germline loops: CDR1 MNHEY, CDR2 SMNVEV (reference sequence). The ends were cut back, 5 bases at V and 6 bases at J, with 9 bases in the middle. CDR3 length: 12 amino acids.

The sequenced material came from blood. This chain links TRBV27 with TRBJ2-3; D is unresolved. The origin of this receptor is a man aged 25 to 40 with Graves' hyperthyroidism. In DNA, the CDR3 is TGTGCCAGCAGTACCTACGGCGATACGCAGTATTTT. It codes for CASSTYGDTQYF.